The 17 T cell receptor beta chains given below trace back to one sample, sequenced in a study of CD8 T cells in Susac syndrome. Random hexamers primed reverse transcription of roughly 0.5 to 1 ug RNA. TCRdb recomputed calls from the immunoSEQ multiplex PCR reads with MiXCR, one row per CDR3 protein. This table has 40,000 to 55,000 distinct CDR3 sequences, roughly 93% appearing once. The sequencing input was CD8+ T cells from PBMCs. Source of these receptors: a human donor with multiple sclerosis.

The chain links TRBV7-2 to TRBJ1-4; D gene unclear. The V end was cut by 1 base, the J end by 8 bases, with 17 bases between. Germline V gives CDR1 SGHTA, CDR2 FQGNSA. This CDR3 has 16 residues. The CDR3 region is CASSLVGAGFGEKLFF. For the CDR3, the DNA is TGTGCCAGCAGCTTAGTGGGTGCGGGTTTCGGGGAAAAACTGTTTTTT.

The genes are TRBV27 and TRBJ1-5; no reliable D call. The germline V and J ends were trimmed by 6 bases and 7 bases, with 13 bases remaining between them. The length of the CDR3 is 13 residues. Germline values: CDR1 MNHEY, CDR2 SMNVEV (reference sequence). CDR3 nucleotide sequence: TGTGCCAGCAGCAGAACACGGAACCAGCCCCAGCATTTT. Residues: CASSRTRNQPQHF.

V is TRBV7-3 and J is TRBJ2-3, with D possibly TRBD2 on 6 matching bases. Germline CDR1 reads SGHTA; CDR2 reads FQGTGA. Trimming shortened V by 1 base and J by 5 bases, and 10 bases separated the two germline ends. CDR3 length: 14 amino acids. The CDR3 DNA reads TGTGCCAGCAGCTTAAGGGGGGATGAAGATACGCAGTATTTT. As protein: CASSLRGDEDTQYF. Complete variable domain (other parts from reference TRBV7-3 and TRBJ2-3): GAGVSQTPSNKVTEKGKYVELRCDPISGHTALYWYRQSLGQGPEFLIYFQGTGAADDSGLPNDRFFAVRPEGSVSTLKIQRTERGDSAVYLCASSLRGDEDTQYFGPGTRLTVL.

V usage is TRBV5-1 and J usage is TRBJ2-7; D unresolved. CDR3 length equals 13 residues. CDR1 SGHRS and CDR2 YFSETQ come from the germline V gene. V was clipped by 1 base and J by 3 bases, with 8 bases between them. This CDR3 is CASSLSPNYEQYF. DNA of the CDR3: TGCGCCAGCAGCTTGTCTCCAAACTACGAGCAGTACTTC.

The chain couples TRBV5-6 to TRBJ1-1; D is undetermined. The germline V and J ends were trimmed by 3 bases and 4 bases, with 10 bases remaining between them. The CDR3 runs to 13 residues. The V gene's germline CDR1 is SGHDT and CDR2 YYEEEE. This chain's CDR3 is CASSWIEGTEAFF. CDR3 in DNA: TGTGCCAGCAGCTGGATCGAAGGCACTGAAGCTTTCTTT.

The genes are TRBV5-6 and TRBJ2-5; D is unresolved. V lost 2 bases and J lost 1, with 6 bases in between. The CDR3 extends over 13 amino acids. Germline-derived CDR1 and CDR2 are SGHDT and YYEEEE. CDR3 amino acids: CASSFGSQETQYF. The CDR3 DNA sequence: TGTGCCAGCAGCTTCGGCAGCCAAGAGACCCAGTACTTC.

The chain employs TRBV7-9 and TRBJ1-6; D is perhaps TRBD1 (5 bases). The CDR3 has 13 residues. Trimming cost V 4 bases and J 11 bases, with 12 bases left between them. Germline CDR1 is SEHNR and CDR2 is FQNEAQ (reference sequence). CDR3 region: CASSSGTTTPLHF. The CDR3 region has the DNA TGTGCCAGCAGCTCTGGGACCACAACACCCCTCCACTTT.

This chain uses TRBV30 with TRBJ1-2; unclear D gene. CDR3 length: 15 residues. Trimming pared 0 bases from V and 4 bases from J, leaving 15 bases between. Looked up from germline, CDR1 is GTSNPN and CDR2 is SVGIG (reference sequence). The CDR3 reads CAWSVASHHLYGYTF. In DNA form, the CDR3 reads TGTGCCTGGAGTGTAGCCAGCCACCACCTCTATGGCTACACCTTC.

V and J are TRBV4-1 and TRBJ1-1; D possibly corresponds to TRBD1 (5 bases). Germline CDR1 MGHRA, CDR2 YSYEKL. This CDR3 is built from 14 residues. V gave up 6 bases and J gave up 2 bases, with 13 bases separating them. The CDR3 loop is CASSIPGINTEAFF. DNA for the CDR3: TGCGCCAGCAGTATTCCAGGGATCAACACTGAAGCTTTCTTT.

The gene calls are TRBV10-3 and TRBJ1-1; tentative D call: TRBD1 (5 bases). In germline, CDR1 is ENHRY, CDR2 SYGVKD. This CDR3 comprises 15 residues. V was clipped by 0 bases and J by 0 bases, with 8 bases between them. CDR3 sequence reads: CAISESWGVNTEAFF. As DNA, the CDR3 is TGTGCCATCAGTGAGTCTTGGGGGGTGAACACTGAAGCTTTCTTT.

This sequence joins TRBV4-1 and TRBJ1-1; D might be TRBD1 (5 bases). From germline, CDR1 is MGHRA and CDR2 YSYEKL. This CDR3 contains 15 residues. V gave up 0 bases and J gave up 5 bases, with 13 bases separating them. DNA of the CDR3: TGCGCCAGCAGCCAAGAACGAGGGGAAAGGACTGAAGCTTTCTTT. Translating gives CASSQERGERTEAFF.

The V gene is TRBV3-1, the J gene TRBJ2-1; TRBD2 matches 10 bases. V shed 4 bases and J 4 bases; nucleotides not matched to a gene: 4. This CDR3 contains 15 residues. Germline CDR1 LGHDT, CDR2 YNNKEL (reference sequence). CDR3 sequence reads: CASSLAGGEYNEQFF. In DNA, the CDR3 is TGTGCCAGCAGCCTAGCGGGGGGCGAATACAATGAGCAGTTCTTC.

The rearrangement links TRBV15 to TRBJ2-1; the match to TRBD2 covers 9 bases. Germline lookup yields CDR1 LNHNV and CDR2 YYDKDF (reference sequence). Trimming took 4 bases from V and 4 from J; bases not matched to a gene: 5. This CDR3 contains 15 residues. The CDR3 DNA sequence: TGTGCCACCAGCATGACTAGCGGCAAATACAATGAGCAGTTCTTC. Protein sequence: CATSMTSGKYNEQFF.

The CDR3 DNA reads as TGTGCCAGCAGTCCAGGTTCCCTCGGGGGGGAGCTGTTTTTT. It encodes CASSPGSLGGELFF. The chain couples TRBV9 to TRBJ2-2, with D unclear. The ends were cut back, 5 bases at V and 8 bases at J, with 16 bases in the middle. The CDR3 covers 14 residues. From germline, CDR1 is SGDLS and CDR2 YYNGEE. Complete variable domain (other parts from reference TRBV9 and TRBJ2-2): DSGVTQTPKHLITATGQRVTLRCSPRSGDLSVYWYQQSLDQGLQFLIQYYNGEERAKGNILERFSAQQFPDLHSELNLSSLELGDSALYFCASSPGSLGGELFFGEGSRLTVL.

The chain is built from TRBV9 and TRBJ1-2; D perhaps matches TRBD1 (5 bases). The V end lost 4 bases, the J end lost 2 bases, and 9 bases lay between the germline ends. The CDR3 is made up of 13 amino acids. Germline CDR1 reads SGDLS; CDR2 reads YYNGEE. CDR3 coding DNA: TGTGCCAGCAGCCCCTGGACAAACTATGGCTACACCTTC. It encodes CASSPWTNYGYTF.

V gene TRBV7-9 combines with J gene TRBJ1-2, with 9 bases that match TRBD1. Trimming took 5 bases from V and 4 from J; bases not matched to a gene: 5. The CDR3 runs 14 residues. The germline CDR1 and CDR2 sequences are SEHNR and FQNEAQ (reference sequence). CDR3 bases: TGTGCCAGCAGCGGGGGGACAGGGCTCTATGGCTACACCTTC. This encodes CASSGGTGLYGYTF. Full variable domain (outside the CDR3, taken from reference TRBV7-9 and TRBJ1-2): DTGVSQNPRHKITKRGQNVTFRCDPISEHNRLYWYRQTLGQGPEFLTYFQNEAQLEKSRLLSDRFSAERPKGSFSTLEIQRTEQGDSAMYLCASSGGTGLYGYTFGSGTRLTVV.

The rearrangement links TRBV4-1 to TRBJ2-1; 16 positions agree with TRBD2. CDR3 length equals 20 residues. The germline V gene has CDR1 MGHRA and CDR2 YSYEKL. With 3 bases clipped from V and 12 bases from J, the junction kept 20 bases outside the gene matches. For the CDR3, the DNA is TGCGCCAGCAGCCAGATACCGGGACTAGCGGGGGGGCTTCCCCGACTTGGGCAGTTCTTC. This translates into CASSQIPGLAGGLPRLGQFF.